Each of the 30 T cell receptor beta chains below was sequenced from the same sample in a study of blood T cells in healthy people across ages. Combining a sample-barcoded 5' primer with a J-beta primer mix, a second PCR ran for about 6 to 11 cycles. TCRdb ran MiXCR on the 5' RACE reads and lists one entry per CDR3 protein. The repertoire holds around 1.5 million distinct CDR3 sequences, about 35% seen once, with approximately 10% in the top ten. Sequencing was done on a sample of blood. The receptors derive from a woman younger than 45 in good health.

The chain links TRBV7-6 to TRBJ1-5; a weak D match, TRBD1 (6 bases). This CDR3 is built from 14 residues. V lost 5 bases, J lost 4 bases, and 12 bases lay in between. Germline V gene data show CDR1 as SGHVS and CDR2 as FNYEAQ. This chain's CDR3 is CASSPIQGNQPQHF. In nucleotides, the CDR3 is TGTGCCAGCAGCCCGATACAGGGTAATCAGCCCCAGCATTTT.

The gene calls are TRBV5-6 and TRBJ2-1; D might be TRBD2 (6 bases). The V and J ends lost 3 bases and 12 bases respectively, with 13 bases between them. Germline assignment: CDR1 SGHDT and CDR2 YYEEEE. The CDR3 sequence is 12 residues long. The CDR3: CASSSAGTGQFF. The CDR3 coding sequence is TGTGCCAGCAGCTCAGCGGGTACCGGGCAGTTCTTC.

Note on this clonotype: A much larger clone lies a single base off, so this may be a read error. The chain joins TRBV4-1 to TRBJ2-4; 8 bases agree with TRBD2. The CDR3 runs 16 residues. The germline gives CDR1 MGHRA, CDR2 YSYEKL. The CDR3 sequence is CASSQGVSGVSYEQHF. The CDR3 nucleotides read TGCGCCAGCAGCCAAGGGGTTAGCGGGGTCTCCTACGAGCAGCACTTC.

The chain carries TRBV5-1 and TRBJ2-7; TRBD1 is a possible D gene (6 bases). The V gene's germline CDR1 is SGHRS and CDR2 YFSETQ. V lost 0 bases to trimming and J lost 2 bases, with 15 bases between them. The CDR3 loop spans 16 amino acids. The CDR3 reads CASSLAEVTGAYEQYF. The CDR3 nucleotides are TGCGCCAGCAGCTTGGCCGAGGTGACAGGAGCCTACGAGCAGTACTTC.

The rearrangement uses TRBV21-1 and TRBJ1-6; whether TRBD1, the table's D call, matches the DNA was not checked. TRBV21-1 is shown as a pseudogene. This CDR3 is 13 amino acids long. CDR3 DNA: TGTGCCAAAACGGCCCCGCAGAATTCACCCCTCCACTTT. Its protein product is CAKTAPQNSPLHF.

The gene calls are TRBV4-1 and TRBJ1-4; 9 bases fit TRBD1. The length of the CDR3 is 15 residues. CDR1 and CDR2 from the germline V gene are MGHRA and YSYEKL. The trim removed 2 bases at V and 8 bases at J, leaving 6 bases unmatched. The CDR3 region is CASSQRFTGGEKLFF. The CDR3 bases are TGCGCCAGCAGCCAAAGGTTTACAGGGGGCGAAAAACTGTTTTTT.

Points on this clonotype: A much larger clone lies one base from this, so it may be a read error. CDR3 nucleotide sequence: TGTGCCAGCAGCCAAGAAACTGACAGTTACAATGGGCAGTTCTTC. Its translation: CASSQETDSYNGQFF. This chain uses TRBV4-2 with TRBJ2-1; TRBD1 might be the D (5 bases). In germline, CDR1 is LGHNA, CDR2 YNFKEQ. The length of the CDR3 is 15 residues.

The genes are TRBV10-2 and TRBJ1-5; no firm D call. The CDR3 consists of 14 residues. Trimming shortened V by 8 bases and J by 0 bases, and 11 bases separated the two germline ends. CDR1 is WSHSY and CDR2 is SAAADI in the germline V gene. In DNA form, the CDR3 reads TGCGCCAGCGCAAACCCGAATAGCAATCAGCCCCAGCATTTT. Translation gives CASANPNSNQPQHF.

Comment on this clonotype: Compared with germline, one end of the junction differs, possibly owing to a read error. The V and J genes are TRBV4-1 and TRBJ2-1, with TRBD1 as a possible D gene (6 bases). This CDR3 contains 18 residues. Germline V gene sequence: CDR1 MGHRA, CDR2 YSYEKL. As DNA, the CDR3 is TGCGCCAGCAGCCCCCTCCCCGTACAGGGATTCTCCTACAATGAGCGGTTCTTC. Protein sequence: CASSPLPVQGFSYNERFF.

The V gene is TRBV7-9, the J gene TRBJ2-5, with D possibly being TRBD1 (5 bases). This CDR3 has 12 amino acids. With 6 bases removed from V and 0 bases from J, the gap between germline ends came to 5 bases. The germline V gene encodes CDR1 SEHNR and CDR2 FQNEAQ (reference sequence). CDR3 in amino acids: CASRQDQETQYF. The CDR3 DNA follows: TGTGCCAGCAGACAGGACCAAGAGACCCAGTACTTC.

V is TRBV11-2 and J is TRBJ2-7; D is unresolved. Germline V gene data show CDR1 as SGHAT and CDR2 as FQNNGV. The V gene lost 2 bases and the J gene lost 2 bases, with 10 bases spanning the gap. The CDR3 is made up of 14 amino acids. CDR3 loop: CASSLSSQAYEQYF. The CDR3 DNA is TGTGCCAGCAGCTTATCCTCGCAAGCCTACGAGCAGTACTTC.

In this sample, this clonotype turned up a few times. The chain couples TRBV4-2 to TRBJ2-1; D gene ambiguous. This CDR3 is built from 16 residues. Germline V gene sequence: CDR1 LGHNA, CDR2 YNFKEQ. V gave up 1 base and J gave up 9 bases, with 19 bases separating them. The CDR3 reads CASSQVLQLRAREQFF. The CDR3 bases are TGTGCCAGCAGCCAAGTCCTCCAACTCCGAGCCCGTGAGCAGTTCTTC.

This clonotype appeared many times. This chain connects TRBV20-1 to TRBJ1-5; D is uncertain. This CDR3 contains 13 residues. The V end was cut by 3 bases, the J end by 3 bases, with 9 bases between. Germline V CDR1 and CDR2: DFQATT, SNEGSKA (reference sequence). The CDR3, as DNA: TGCAGTGCTAGTGGGCAGAACAATCAGCCCCAGCATTTT. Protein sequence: CSASGQNNQPQHF.

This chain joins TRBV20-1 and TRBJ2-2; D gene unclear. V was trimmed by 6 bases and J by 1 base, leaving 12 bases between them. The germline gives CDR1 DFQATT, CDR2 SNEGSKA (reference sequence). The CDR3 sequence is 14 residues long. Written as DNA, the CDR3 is TGCAGTGCCCCCGTGGCCCTGAACACCGGGGAGCTGTTTTTT. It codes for CSAPVALNTGELFF.

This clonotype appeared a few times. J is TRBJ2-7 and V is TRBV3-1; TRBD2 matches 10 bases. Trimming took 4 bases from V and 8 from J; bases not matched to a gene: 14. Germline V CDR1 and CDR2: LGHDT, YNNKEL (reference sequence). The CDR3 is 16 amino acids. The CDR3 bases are TGTGCCAGCAGCCTCGCAGCGGCTAGCGGGAGTGGAAAGCAGTACTTC. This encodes CASSLAAASGSGKQYF.

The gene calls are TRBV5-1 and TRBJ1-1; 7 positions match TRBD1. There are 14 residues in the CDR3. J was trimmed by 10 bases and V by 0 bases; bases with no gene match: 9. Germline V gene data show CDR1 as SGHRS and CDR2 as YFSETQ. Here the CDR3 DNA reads TGCGCCAGCAGCTTGGAAACAGGGGTTCAAGGAGCTTTCTTT. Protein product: CASSLETGVQGAFF. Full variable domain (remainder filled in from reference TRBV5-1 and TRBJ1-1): KAGVTQTPRYLIKTRGQQVTLSCSPISGHRSVSWYQQTPGQGLQFLFEYFSETQRNKGNFPGRFSGRQFSNSRSEMNVSTLELGDSALYLCASSLETGVQGAFFGQGTRLTVV.

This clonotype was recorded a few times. The CDR3, as DNA: TGTGCCACCAGTGATCCTACGGTGTATGGCTACACCTTC. The encoded protein is CATSDPTVYGYTF. This chain connects TRBV24-1 to TRBJ1-2; D call uncertain. This CDR3 is built from 13 residues. The germline V gene encodes CDR1 KGHDR and CDR2 SFDVKD. The V and J ends lost 3 bases and 5 bases respectively, with 9 bases between them.

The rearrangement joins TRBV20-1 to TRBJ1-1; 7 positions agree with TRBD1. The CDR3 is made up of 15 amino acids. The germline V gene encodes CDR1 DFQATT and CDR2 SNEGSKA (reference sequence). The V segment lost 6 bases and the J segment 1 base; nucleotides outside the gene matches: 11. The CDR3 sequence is CSANIPGQSNTEAFF. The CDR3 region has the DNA TGCAGTGCCAATATACCGGGACAGTCGAACACTGAAGCTTTCTTT.

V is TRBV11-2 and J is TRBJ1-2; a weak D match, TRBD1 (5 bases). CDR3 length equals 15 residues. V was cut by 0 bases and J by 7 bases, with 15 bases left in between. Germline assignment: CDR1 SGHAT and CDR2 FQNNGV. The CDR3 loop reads CASSLEGTSAGGYTF. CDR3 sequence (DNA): TGTGCCAGCAGCTTAGAAGGGACCTCAGCGGGTGGCTACACCTTC.

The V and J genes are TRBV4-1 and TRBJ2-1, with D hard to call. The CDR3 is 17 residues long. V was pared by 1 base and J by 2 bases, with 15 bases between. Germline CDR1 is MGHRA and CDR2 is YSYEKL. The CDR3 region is CASSQGDSASAYNEQFF. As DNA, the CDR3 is TGCGCCAGCAGCCAAGGGGATTCGGCTAGTGCCTACAATGAGCAGTTCTTC.

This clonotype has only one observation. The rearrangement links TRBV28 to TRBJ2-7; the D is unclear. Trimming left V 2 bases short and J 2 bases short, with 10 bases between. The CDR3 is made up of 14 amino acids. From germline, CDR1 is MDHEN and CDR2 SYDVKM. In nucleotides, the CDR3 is TGTGCCAGCAGTTTAGCAGTACAAACCTACGAGCAGTACTTC. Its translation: CASSLAVQTYEQYF.

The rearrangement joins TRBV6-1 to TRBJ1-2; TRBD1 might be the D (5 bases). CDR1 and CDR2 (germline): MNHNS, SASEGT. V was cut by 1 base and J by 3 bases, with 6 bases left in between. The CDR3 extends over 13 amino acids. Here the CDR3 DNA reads TGTGCCAGCAGTGAAGGGGGGTACTATGGCTACACCTTC. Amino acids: CASSEGGYYGYTF.

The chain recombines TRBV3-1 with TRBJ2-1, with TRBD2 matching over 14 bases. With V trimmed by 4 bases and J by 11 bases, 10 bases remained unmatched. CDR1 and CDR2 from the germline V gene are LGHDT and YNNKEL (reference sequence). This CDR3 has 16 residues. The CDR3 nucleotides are TGTGCCAGCAGCCCCGGGACTAGCGGGAGCTCTAATAAGCAGTTCTTC. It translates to CASSPGTSGSSNKQFF.

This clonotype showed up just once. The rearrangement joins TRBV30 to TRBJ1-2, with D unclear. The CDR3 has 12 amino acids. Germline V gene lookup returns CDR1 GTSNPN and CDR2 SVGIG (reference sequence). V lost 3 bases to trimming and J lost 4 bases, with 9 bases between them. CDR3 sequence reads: CAWRTILYGYTF. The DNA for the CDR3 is TGTGCCTGGAGAACCATCCTCTATGGCTACACCTTC.

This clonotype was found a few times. The CDR3 bases are TGCGCCAGCAGCACACAGGGAGACACTGAAGCTTTCTTT. As protein: CASSTQGDTEAFF. This chain joins TRBV5-1 and TRBJ1-1; D possibly corresponds to TRBD1 (6 bases). Trimming removed 4 bases at V and 3 bases at J, with 10 bases between. Germline V gene sequence: CDR1 SGHRS, CDR2 YFSETQ. CDR3 size: 13 residues.

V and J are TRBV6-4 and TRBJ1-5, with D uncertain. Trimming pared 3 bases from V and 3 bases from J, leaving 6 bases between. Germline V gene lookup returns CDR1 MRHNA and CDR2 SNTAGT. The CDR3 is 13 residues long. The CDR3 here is CASSEEYNQPQHF. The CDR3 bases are TGTGCCAGCAGTGAGGAGTACAATCAGCCCCAGCATTTT.

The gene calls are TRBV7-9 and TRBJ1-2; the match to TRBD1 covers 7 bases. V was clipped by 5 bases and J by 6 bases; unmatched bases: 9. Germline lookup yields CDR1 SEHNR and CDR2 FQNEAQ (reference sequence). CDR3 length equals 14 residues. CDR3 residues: CASSALQGYDGYTF. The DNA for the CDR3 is TGTGCCAGCAGCGCCCTACAGGGGTATGATGGCTACACCTTC.

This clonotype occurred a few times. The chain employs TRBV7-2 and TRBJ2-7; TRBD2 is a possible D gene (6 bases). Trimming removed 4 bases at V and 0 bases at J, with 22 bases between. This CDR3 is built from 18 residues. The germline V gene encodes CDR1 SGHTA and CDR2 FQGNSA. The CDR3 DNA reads TGTGCCAGCAGCTCCCGCGGGGTATCCGAGACCATCTCCTACGAGCAGTACTTC. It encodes CASSSRGVSETISYEQYF.

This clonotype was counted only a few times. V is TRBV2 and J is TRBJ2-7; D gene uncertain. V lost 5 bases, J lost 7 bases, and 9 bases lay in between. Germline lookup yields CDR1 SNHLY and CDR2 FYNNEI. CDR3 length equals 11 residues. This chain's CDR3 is CASSRLKEQYF. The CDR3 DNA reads TGTGCCAGCAGTAGGCTAAAAGAGCAGTACTTC.

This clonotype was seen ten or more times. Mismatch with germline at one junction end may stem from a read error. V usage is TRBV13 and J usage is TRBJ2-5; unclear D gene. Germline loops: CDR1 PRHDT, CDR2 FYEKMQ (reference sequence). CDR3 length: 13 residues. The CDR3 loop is CASSFRLQETQYF. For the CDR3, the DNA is TGCGCCAGCAGCTTTAGGCTACAAGAGACCCAGTACTTC.